This entry lists 15 T cell receptor beta chains sequenced from one sample in a study of early T cells in non-severe SARS-CoV-2 infection. Using its own MiXCR run on the 5' RACE reads, TCRdb lists one record per CDR3 protein. Here the sample spans 55,000 to 85,000 distinct CDR3 sequences, 9% to 10% being singletons. This sample comprised whole blood, obtained at baseline. These receptors were collected from an adult who was a healthcare worker with PCR-confirmed SARS-CoV-2 infection or an uninfected control (not recorded which).

Ten or more counts support this clonotype. The V and J genes are TRBV19 and TRBJ1-4; 7 positions match TRBD1. V gave up 5 bases and J gave up 0 bases; unmatched junction bases: 6. The CDR3 sequence is 16 residues long. Germline V gene data show CDR1 as LNHDA and CDR2 as SQIVND (reference sequence). CDR3 bases: TGTGCCAGTAGTCTCAGGGGGACAGCAACTAATGAAAAACTGTTTTTT. It codes for CASSLRGTATNEKLFF.

The table lists this clonotype with a few counts. CDR3 in DNA: TGTGCCAGCAGTTTGGGACAGGGGGCAACTAATGAAAAACTGTTTTTT. It specifies CASSLGQGATNEKLFF. The chain combines TRBV6-5 with TRBJ1-4; 11 bases fit TRBD1. J lost 0 bases, V lost 4 bases, and 1 base had no gene match. CDR1 and CDR2 from the germline V gene are MNHEY and SVGAGI. There are 16 residues in the CDR3.

The chain carries TRBV5-1 and TRBJ1-4; D is undetermined. The CDR3 length is 15 residues. Germline CDR1 reads SGHRS; CDR2 reads YFSETQ. Trimming shortened V by 4 bases and J by 5 bases, and 15 bases separated the two germline ends. DNA for the CDR3: TGCGCCAGCAGCCTCCAGCCAGCACAGAATGAAAAACTGTTTTTT. Residues: CASSLQPAQNEKLFF.

Many counts were recorded for this clonotype. V usage is TRBV28 and J usage is TRBJ1-5; 7 bases fit TRBD1. The trim removed 2 bases at V and 4 bases at J, leaving 8 bases unmatched. CDR1 is MDHEN and CDR2 is SYDVKM in the germline V gene. CDR3 length: 16 residues. In DNA form, the CDR3 reads TGTGCCAGCAGTTTAGCGAGGGGGCGGGTTAATCAGCCCCAGCATTTT. This codes for CASSLARGRVNQPQHF.

In this sample, this clonotype turned up a few times. J is TRBJ1-1 and V is TRBV4-3; D uncertain. The germline V gene has CDR1 LGHNA and CDR2 YSLEER. This CDR3 is built from 15 residues. Trimming took off 0 bases at V and 5 bases at J, with 13 bases between the two ends. CDR3 sequence (DNA): TGCGCCAGCAGCCAAGATTCCCTGGTCGGGACTGAAGCTTTCTTT. The encoded protein is CASSQDSLVGTEAFF.

This clonotype has more than one count but fewer than ten. This chain uses TRBV5-6 with TRBJ1-1, with 8 bases lining up with TRBD1. There are 13 residues in the CDR3. The germline gives CDR1 SGHDT, CDR2 YYEEEE. The ends lost 4 bases at V and 4 bases at J; junction bases unmatched: 3. CDR3 sequence (DNA): TGTGCCAGCAGCCGAGACAGGGGCACTGAAGCTTTCTTT. Residues: CASSRDRGTEAFF.

As concerns this clonotype: A much larger clone sits a single nucleotide away, making a read error possible. The rearrangement uses TRBV29-1 and TRBJ1-1; D gene ambiguous. Germline V gene sequence: CDR1 SQVTM, CDR2 ANQGSEA. This CDR3 has 12 residues. The CDR3 sequence is CSVGWQNTETFF. The CDR3 DNA sequence: TGCAGCGTTGGTTGGCAGAACACTGAAACTTTCTTT.

The genes are TRBV29-1 and TRBJ1-2; no clear D. Trimming stripped 1 base from V and 0 bases from J, with 6 bases between. Germline loops: CDR1 SQVTM, CDR2 ANQGSEA. The CDR3 consists of 13 residues. CDR3 residues: CSVEGDANYGYTF. CDR3 DNA: TGCAGCGTTGAAGGAGATGCTAACTATGGCTACACCTTC.

Only a few counts were recorded for this clonotype. The chain is built from TRBV7-9 and TRBJ2-4, with 8 bases aligning to TRBD2. Germline V gives CDR1 SEHNR, CDR2 FQNEAQ (reference sequence). Germline trimming cut 5 bases from V and 9 bases from J; bases unmatched to any gene: 9. The CDR3 totals 14 residues. The CDR3 DNA reads as TGTGCCAGCAGCCCCAACCCGGGGGGGTCCATTCAGTACTTC. Its protein product is CASSPNPGGSIQYF.

This clonotype was seen repeatedly, ten times or more. The chain couples TRBV5-4 to TRBJ1-2, with 7 bases identical to TRBD1. Germline-derived CDR1 and CDR2 are SGHNT and YYREEE (reference sequence). This CDR3 spans 14 amino acids. Trimming took 2 bases from V and 6 from J; bases not matched to a gene: 7. The CDR3 here is CASSFGPTGDGYTF. CDR3 DNA sequence: TGTGCCAGCAGCTTCGGTCCTACAGGGGATGGCTACACCTTC.

The table lists this clonotype with a few counts. This chain joins TRBV6-5 and TRBJ2-7, with 8 bases matching TRBD1. The CDR3 contains 16 residues. Germline CDR1 reads MNHEY; CDR2 reads SVGAGI. V shed 0 bases and J 0 bases; nucleotides not matched to a gene: 4. DNA for the CDR3: TGTGCCAGCAGTTACTCCGACAGGGGATTCTCCTACGAGCAGTACTTC. Translated: CASSYSDRGFSYEQYF.

This clonotype was observed a few times. The J gene is TRBJ2-2, the V gene TRBV28; D gene unclear. V was cut by 7 bases and J by 4 bases, with 7 bases left in between. The CDR3 totals 12 residues. Germline V lookup: CDR1 MDHEN, CDR2 SYDVKM. The DNA for the CDR3 is TGTGCCAGCATGGTGGGCACCGGGGAGCTGTTTTTT. As protein: CASMVGTGELFF. The variable domain in full, with the rest retrieved from reference TRBV28 and TRBJ2-2, is DVKVTQSSRYLVKRTGEKVFLECVQDMDHENMFWYRQDPGLGLRLIYFSYDVKMKEKGDIPEGYSVSREKKERFSLILESASTNQTSMYLCASMVGTGELFFGEGSRLTVL.

This clonotype was counted at least ten times. This chain links TRBV2 with TRBJ1-4; TRBD1 is a possible D gene (5 bases). CDR1 is SNHLY and CDR2 is FYNNEI in the germline V gene. This CDR3 has 12 residues. The V end lost 8 bases, the J end lost 7 bases, and 11 bases lay between the germline ends. CDR3 sequence: CASRGAGEKLFF. CDR3 nucleotide sequence: TGTGCCAGCCGAGGGGCCGGTGAAAAACTGTTTTTT.

Ten or more counts support this clonotype. This chain links TRBV25-1 with TRBJ2-7, with 10 bases aligning to TRBD2. Germline trimming cut 4 bases from V and 4 bases from J; bases unmatched to any gene: 4. Germline CDR1 and CDR2: MGHDK and SYGVNS. The CDR3 sequence is 14 residues long. In DNA, the CDR3 is TGTGCCAGCAGTGGTCCTAGCGGGAGTTACGAGCAGTACTTC. It yields the protein CASSGPSGSYEQYF.

The J gene is TRBJ2-7, the V gene TRBV29-1, with a weak D call TRBD1 (6 bases). With 3 bases removed from V and 5 bases from J, the gap between germline ends came to 11 bases. This CDR3 spans 12 amino acids. Germline V gene lookup returns CDR1 SQVTM and CDR2 ANQGSEA. CDR3 residues: CSVDGGRNEQYF. The CDR3 DNA follows: TGCAGCGTTGATGGGGGCAGGAACGAGCAGTACTTC.